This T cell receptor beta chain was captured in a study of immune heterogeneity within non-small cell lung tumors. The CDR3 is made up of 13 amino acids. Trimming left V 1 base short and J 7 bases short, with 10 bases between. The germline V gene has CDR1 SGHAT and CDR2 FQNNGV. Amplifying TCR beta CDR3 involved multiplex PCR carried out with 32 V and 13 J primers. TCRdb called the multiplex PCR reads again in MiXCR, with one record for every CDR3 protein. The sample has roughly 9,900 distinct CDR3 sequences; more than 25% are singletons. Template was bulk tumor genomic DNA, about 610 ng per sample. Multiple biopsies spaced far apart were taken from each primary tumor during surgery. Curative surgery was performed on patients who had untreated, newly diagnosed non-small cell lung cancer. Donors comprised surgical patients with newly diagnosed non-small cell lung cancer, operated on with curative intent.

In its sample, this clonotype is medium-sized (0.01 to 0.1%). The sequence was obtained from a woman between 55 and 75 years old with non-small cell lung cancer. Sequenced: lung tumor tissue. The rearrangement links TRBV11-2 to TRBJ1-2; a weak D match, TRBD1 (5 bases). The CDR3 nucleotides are TGTGCCAGCAGCTTAGGCAGGGTTAGTGGCTACACCTTC. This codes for CASSLGRVSGYTF.